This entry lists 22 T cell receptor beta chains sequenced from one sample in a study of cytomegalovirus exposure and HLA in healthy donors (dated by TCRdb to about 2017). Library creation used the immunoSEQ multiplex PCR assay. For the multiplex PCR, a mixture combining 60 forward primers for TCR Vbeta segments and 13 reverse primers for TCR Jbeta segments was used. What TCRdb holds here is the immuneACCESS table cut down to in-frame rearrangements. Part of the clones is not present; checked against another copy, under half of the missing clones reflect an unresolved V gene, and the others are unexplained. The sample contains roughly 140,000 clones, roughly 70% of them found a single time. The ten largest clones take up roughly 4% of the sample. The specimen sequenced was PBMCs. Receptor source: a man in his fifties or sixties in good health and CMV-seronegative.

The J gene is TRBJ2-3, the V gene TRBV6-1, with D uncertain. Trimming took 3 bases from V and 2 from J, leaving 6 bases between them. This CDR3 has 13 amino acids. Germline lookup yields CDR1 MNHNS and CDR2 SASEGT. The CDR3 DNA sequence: TGTGCCAGCAGTGACCCGTTCACAGATACGCAGTATTTT. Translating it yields CASSDPFTDTQYF.

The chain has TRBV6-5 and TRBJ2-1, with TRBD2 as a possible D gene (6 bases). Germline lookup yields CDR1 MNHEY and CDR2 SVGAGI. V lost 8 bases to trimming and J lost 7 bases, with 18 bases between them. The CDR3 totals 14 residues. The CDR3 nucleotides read TGTGCCAGCTCCCCCGAGGCGGGAAGGAATGAGCAGTTCTTC. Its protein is CASSPEAGRNEQFF.

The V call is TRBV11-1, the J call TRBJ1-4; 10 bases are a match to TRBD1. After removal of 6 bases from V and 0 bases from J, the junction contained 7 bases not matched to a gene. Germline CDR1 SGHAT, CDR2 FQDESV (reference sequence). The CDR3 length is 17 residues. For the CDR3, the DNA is TGTGCCAGCAGATCCGGGACAGGGGCCGCAACTAATGAAAAACTGTTTTTT. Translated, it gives CASRSGTGAATNEKLFF.

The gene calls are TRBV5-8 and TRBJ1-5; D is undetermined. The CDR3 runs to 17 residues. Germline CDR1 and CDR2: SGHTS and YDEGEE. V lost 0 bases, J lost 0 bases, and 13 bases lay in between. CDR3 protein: CASSLVGWQDSNQPQHF. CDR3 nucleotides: TGTGCCAGCAGCTTGGTTGGCTGGCAGGATAGCAATCAGCCCCAGCATTTT.

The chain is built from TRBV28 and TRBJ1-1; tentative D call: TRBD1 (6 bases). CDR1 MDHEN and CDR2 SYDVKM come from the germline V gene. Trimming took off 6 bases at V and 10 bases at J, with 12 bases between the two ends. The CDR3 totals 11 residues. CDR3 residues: CASSSGVAAFF. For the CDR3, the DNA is TGTGCCAGCAGCTCAGGGGTGGCAGCTTTCTTT.

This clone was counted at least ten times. CDR3 nucleotides: TGCGCCAGCAGCTTAGCGGACGGACTTTACGAGCAGTACTTC. Translating gives CASSLADGLYEQYF. The chain couples TRBV5-1 to TRBJ2-7, with a weak D call TRBD2 (5 bases). The V gene's germline CDR1 is SGHRS and CDR2 YFSETQ. CDR3 size: 14 residues. The V and J ends lost 2 bases and 4 bases respectively, with 13 bases between them.

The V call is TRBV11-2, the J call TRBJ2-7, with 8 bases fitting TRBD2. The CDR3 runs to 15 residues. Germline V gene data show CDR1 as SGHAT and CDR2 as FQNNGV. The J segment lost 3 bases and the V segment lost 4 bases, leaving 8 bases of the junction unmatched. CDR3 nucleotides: TGTGCCAGCAGCTCGAGCCGGGGGGGTGGCTACGAGCAGTACTTC. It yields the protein CASSSSRGGGYEQYF. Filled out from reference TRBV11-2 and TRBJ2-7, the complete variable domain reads EAGVAQSPRYKIIEKRQSVAFWCNPISGHATLYWYQQILGQGPKLLIQFQNNGVVDDSQLPKDRFSAERLKGVDSTLKIQPAKLEDSAVYLCASSSSRGGGYEQYFGPGTRLTVT.

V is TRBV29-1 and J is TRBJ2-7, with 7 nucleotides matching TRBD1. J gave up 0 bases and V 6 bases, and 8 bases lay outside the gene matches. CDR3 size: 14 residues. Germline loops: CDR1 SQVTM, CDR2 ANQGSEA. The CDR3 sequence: CSVIQGSSSYEQYF. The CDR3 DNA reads TGCAGCGTCATACAGGGGTCAAGCTCCTACGAGCAGTACTTC.

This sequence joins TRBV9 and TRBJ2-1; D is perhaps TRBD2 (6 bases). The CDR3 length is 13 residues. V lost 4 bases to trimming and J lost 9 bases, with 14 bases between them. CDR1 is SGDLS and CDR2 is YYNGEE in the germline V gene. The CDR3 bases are TGTGCCAGCAGCTTAACGGGAGAGGGTGAGCAGTTCTTC. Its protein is CASSLTGEGEQFF.

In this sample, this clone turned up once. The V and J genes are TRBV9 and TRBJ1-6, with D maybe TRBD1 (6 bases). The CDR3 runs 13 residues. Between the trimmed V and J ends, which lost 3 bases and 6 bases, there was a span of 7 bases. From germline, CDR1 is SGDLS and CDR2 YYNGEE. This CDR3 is CASSADSNSPLHF. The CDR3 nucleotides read TGTGCCAGCAGCGCGGACAGTAATTCACCCCTCCACTTT.

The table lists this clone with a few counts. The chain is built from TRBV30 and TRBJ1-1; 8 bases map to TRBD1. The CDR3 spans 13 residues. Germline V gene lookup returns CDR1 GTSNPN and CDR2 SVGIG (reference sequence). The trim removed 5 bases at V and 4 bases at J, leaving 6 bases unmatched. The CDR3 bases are TGTGCCTGGGGGACAGGACCGGTCACTGAAGCTTTCTTT. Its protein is CAWGTGPVTEAFF.

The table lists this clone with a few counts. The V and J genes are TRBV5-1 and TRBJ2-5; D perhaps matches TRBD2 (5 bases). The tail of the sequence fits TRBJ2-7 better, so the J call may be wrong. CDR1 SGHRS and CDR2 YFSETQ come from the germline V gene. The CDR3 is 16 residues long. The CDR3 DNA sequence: TGCGCCAGCAGCTTGTCGGGCGGGCTCACCTCCTACGAGCAGTACTTC. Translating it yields CASSLSGGLTSYEQYF.

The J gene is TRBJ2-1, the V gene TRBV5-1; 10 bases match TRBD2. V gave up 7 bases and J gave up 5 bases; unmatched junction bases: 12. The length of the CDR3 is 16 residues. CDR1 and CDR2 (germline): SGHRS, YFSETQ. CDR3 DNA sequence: TGCGCCAGCGGAGCCCTAGCGGGAGTGTCCCACAATGAGCAGTTCTTC. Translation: CASGALAGVSHNEQFF.

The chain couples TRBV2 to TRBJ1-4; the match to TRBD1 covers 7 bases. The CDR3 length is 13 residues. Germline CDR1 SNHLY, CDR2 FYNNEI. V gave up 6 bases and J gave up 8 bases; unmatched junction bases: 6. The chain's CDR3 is CASRRQGEEKLFF. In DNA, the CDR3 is TGTGCCAGCAGACGACAGGGAGAGGAAAAACTGTTTTTT.

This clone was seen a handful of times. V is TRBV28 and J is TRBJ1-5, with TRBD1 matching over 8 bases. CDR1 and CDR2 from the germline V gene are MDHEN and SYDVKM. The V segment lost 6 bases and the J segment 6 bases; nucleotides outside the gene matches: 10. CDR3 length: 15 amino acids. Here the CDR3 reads CASRATGAGGQPQHF. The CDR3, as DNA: TGTGCCAGCAGGGCGACAGGGGCTGGGGGTCAGCCCCAGCATTTT.

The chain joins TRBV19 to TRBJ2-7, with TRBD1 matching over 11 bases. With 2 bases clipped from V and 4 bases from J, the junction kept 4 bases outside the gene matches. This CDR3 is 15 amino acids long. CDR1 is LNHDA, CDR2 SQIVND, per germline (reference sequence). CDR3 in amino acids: CASSITGTGGYEQYF. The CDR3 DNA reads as TGTGCCAGTAGTATAACCGGGACAGGGGGATACGAGCAGTACTTC.

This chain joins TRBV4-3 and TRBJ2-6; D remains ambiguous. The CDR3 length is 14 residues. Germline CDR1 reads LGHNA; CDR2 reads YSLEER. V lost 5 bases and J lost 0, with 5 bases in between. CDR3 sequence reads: CASSFSSGANVLTF. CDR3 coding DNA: TGCGCCAGCAGCTTTAGCTCTGGGGCCAACGTCCTGACTTTC.

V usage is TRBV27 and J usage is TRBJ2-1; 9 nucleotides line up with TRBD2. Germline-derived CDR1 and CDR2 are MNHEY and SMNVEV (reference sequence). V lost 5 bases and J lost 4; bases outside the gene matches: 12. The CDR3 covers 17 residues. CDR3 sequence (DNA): TGTGCCAGCAGTAAGGCCCCCGGGACTAGCCTATACAATGAGCAGTTCTTC. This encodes CASSKAPGTSLYNEQFF.

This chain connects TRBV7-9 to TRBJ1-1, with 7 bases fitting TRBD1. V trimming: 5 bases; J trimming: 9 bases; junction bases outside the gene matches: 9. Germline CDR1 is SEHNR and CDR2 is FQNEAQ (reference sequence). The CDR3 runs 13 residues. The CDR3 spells CASSPLLTGQAFF. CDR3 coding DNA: TGTGCCAGCAGCCCCCTCCTGACAGGGCAAGCTTTCTTT.

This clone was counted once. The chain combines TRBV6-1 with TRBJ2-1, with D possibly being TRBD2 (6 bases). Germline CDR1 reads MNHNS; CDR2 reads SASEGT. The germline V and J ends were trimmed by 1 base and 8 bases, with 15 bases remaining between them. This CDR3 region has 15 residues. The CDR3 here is CASSEVWRAFDEQFF. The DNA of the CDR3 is TGTGCCAGCAGTGAAGTCTGGAGGGCCTTCGATGAGCAGTTCTTC.

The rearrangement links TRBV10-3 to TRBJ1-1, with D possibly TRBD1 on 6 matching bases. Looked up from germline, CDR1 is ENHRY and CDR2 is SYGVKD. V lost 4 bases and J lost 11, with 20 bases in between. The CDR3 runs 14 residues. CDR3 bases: TGTGCCATCAGTGCAGGGGTCGGGGACCCGGAGGCTTTCTTT. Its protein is CAISAGVGDPEAFF.

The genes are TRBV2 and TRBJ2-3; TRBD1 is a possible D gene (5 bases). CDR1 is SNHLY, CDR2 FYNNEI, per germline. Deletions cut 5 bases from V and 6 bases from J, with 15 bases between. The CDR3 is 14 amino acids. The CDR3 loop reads CASSFARVGDTQYF. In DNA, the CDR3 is TGTGCCAGCAGTTTTGCCAGGGTGGGGGATACGCAGTATTTT.